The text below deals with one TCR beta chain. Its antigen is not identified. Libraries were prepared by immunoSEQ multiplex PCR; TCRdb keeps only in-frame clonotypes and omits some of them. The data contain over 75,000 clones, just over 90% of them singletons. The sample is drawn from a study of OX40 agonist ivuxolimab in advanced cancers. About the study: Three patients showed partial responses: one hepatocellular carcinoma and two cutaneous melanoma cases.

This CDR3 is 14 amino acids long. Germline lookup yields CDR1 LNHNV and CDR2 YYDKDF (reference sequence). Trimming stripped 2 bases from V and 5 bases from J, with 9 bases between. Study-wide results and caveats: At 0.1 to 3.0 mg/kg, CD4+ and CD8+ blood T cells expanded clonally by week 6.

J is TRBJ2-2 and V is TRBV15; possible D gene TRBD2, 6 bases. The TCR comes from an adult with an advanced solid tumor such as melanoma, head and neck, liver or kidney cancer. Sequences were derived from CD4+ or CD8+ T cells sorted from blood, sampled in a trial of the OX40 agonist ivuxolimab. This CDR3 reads CATSRTTSTGELFF. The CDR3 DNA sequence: TGTGCCACCAGCAGAACGACTAGTACCGGGGAGCTGTTTTTT.